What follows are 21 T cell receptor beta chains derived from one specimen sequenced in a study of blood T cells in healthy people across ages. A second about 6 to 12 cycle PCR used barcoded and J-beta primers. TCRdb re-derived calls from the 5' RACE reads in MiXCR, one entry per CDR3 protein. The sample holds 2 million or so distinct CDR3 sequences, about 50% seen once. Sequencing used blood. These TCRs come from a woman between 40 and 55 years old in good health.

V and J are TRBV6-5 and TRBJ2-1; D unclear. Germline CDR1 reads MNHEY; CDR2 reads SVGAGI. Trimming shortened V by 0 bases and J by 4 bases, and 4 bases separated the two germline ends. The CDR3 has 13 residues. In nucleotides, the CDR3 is TGTGCCAGCAGTTACTCTCAGTACAATGAGCAGTTCTTC. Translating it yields CASSYSQYNEQFF.

As DNA, the CDR3 is TGTGCCAGCAGTACTACCGGACTAGCGGGTAGAGAGACCCAGTACTTC. Translation gives CASSTTGLAGRETQYF. V is TRBV28 and J is TRBJ2-5; 11 bases match TRBD2. Germline assignment: CDR1 MDHEN and CDR2 SYDVKM. V lost 5 bases to trimming and J lost 4 bases; unmatched junction nucleotides: 9. The CDR3 has 16 amino acids.

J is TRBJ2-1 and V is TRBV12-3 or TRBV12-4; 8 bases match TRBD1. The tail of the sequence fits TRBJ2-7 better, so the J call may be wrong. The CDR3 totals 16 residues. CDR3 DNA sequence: TGTGCCAGCAGTTACTCCGGGACAGGCCCCCTGAACGAGCAGTACTTC. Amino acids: CASSYSGTGPLNEQYF.

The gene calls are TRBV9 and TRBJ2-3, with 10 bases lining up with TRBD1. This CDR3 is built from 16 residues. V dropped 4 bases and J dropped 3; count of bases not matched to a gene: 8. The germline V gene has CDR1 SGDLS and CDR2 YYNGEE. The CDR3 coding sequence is TGTGCCAGCAGCCAAGGGACAGGGGCCGGGACAGATACGCAGTATTTT. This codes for CASSQGTGAGTDTQYF.

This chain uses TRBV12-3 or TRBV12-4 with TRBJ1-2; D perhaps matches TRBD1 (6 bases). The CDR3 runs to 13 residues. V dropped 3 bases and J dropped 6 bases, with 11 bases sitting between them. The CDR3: CASSFAGADGYTF. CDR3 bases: TGTGCCAGCAGTTTTGCAGGGGCGGATGGCTACACCTTC.

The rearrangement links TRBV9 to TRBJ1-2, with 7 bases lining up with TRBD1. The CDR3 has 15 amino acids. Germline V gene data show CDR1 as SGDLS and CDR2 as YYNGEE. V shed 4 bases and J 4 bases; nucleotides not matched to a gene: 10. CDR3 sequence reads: CASSHSKGTAYGYTF. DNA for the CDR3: TGTGCCAGCAGCCATTCGAAGGGGACAGCCTATGGCTACACCTTC.

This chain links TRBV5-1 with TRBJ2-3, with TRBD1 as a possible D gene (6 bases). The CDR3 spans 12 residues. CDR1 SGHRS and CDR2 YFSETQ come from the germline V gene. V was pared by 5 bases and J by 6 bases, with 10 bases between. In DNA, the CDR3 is TGCGCCAGCAGATCTCAGGGGGATACGCAGTATTTT. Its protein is CASRSQGDTQYF.

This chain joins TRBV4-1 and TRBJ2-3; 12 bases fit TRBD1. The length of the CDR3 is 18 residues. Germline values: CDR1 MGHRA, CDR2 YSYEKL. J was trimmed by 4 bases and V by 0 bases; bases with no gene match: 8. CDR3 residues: CASSQDPGGQGASDTQYF. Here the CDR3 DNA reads TGCGCCAGCAGCCAAGATCCGGGGGGACAGGGGGCCTCAGATACGCAGTATTTT.

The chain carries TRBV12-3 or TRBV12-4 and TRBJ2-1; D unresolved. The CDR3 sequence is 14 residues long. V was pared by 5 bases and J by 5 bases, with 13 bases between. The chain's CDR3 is CASSPRLGNNEQFF. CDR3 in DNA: TGTGCCAGCAGTCCCCGTTTAGGGAACAATGAGCAGTTCTTC.

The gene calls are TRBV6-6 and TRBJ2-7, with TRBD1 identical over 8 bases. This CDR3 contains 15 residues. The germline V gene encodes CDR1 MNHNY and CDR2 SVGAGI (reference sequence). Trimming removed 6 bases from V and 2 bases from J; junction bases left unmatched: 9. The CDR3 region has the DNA TGTGCCAGCAGGCCTCAGGGGGCTGGACCCTACGAGCAGTACTTC. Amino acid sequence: CASRPQGAGPYEQYF.

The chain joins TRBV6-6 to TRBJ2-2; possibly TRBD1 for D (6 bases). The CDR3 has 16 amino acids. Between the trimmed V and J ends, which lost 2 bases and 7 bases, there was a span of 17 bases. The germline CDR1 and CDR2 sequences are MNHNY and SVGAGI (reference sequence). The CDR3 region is CASSYVNRVISGELFF. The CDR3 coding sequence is TGTGCCAGCAGTTACGTCAACAGGGTTATAAGCGGGGAGCTGTTTTTT.

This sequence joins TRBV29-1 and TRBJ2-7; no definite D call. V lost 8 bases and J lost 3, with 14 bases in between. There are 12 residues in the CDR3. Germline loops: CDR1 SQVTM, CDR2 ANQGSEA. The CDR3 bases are TGCAGCTTAGTACAGTTTGTCTACGAGCAGTACTTC. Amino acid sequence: CSLVQFVYEQYF.

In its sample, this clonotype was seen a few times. The CDR3 DNA is TGTGCCAGCAGTTTGCTAGGGGGCAACTATGGCTACACCTTC. It is translated as CASSLLGGNYGYTF. The chain uses TRBV27 and TRBJ1-2, with 7 bases matching TRBD1. V lost 3 bases and J lost 2; bases outside the gene matches: 3. This CDR3 region has 14 residues. Germline CDR1 is MNHEY and CDR2 is SMNVEV (reference sequence).

The CDR3 nucleotides read TGCAGTGCTCCAGGGGGTAGCGGGGAGCTGTTTTTT. It yields the protein CSAPGGSGELFF. V and J are TRBV20-1 and TRBJ2-2; the match to TRBD1 covers 7 bases. Germline lookup yields CDR1 DFQATT and CDR2 SNEGSKA (reference sequence). The CDR3 is 12 residues long. V was clipped by 5 bases and J by 7 bases; unmatched bases: 4.

CDR3 amino acids: CSVAGGTSGGARETQYF. CDR3 sequence (DNA): TGCAGCGTCGCGGGAGGGACTAGCGGGGGGGCAAGGGAGACCCAGTACTTC. This sequence joins TRBV29-1 and TRBJ2-7; 16 bases line up with TRBD2. The DNA end favors TRBJ2-5, so the J call may be wrong. CDR3 length equals 17 residues. The germline V gene encodes CDR1 SQVTM and CDR2 ANQGSEA.

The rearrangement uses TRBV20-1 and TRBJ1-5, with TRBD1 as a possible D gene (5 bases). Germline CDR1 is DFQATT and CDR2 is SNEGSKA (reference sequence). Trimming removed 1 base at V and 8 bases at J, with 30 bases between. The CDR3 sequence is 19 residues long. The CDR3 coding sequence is TGCAGTGCTAGAGGAAAGCCCTCGGGACGGGGCAGACGGTTTGAGCCCCAGCATTTT. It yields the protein CSARGKPSGRGRRFEPQHF.

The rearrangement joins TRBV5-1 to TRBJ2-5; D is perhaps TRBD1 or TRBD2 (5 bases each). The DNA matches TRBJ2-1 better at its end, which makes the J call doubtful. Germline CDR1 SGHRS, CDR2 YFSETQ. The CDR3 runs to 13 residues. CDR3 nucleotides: TGCGCCAGCAGCTTCGGTCAGGGAGAGACCCAGTTCTTC. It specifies CASSFGQGETQFF.

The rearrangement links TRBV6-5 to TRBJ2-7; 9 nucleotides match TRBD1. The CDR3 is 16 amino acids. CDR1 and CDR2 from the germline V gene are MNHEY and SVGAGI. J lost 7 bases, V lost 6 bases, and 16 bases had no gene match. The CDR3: CASSIAASGTGNEQYF. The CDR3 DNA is TGTGCCAGCAGCATCGCAGCGTCCGGGACAGGGAATGAGCAGTACTTC.

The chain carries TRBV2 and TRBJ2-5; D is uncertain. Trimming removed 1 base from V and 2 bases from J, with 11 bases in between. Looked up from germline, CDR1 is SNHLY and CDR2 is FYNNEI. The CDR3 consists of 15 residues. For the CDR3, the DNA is TGTGCCAGCAGTGAAGGGTTCATTCCTCAAGAGACCCAGTACTTC. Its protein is CASSEGFIPQETQYF.

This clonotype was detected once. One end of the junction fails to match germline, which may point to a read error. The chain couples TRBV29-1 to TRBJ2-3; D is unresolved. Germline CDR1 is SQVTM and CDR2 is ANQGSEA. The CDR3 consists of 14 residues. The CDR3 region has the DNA TGCAGCATTGACTCACTACACTCAGCAGATACGCAGTATTTT. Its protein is CSIDSLHSADTQYF.

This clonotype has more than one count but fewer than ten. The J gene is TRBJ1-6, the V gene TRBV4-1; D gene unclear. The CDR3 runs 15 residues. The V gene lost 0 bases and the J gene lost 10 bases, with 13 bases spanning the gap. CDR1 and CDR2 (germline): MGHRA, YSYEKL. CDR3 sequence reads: CASSQDGVAYSPLHF. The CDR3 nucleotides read TGCGCCAGCAGCCAAGATGGTGTGGCGTACTCACCCCTCCACTTT.